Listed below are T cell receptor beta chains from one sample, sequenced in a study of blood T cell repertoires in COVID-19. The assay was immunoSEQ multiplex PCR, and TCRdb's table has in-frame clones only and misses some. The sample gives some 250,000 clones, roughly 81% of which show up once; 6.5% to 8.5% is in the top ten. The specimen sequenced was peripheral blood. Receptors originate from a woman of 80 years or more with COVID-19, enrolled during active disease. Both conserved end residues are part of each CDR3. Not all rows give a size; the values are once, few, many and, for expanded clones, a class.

CASKIGDTQYF	TRBV5-1	TRBJ2-3	.
CAWSKLQGSYEQYF	TRBV30	TRBJ2-7	once
CASRTSWGEQFF	TRBV19	TRBJ2-1	.
CASSTDRDNYGYTF	TRBV19	TRBJ1-2	.
CASRQGQGNGSPLHF	TRBV6-5	TRBJ1-6	once
CATSSLAGGEYNEQFF	TRBV15	TRBJ2-1	.
CASSQDPPGPAGNTIYF	TRBV3-1/TRBV3-2	TRBJ1-3	.
CASSFDSSGNTIYF	TRBV7-9	TRBJ1-3	.
CASSRQRVDYEQYF	TRBV3-1/TRBV3-2	TRBJ2-7	.
CASSGPGLAGQETQYF	TRBV2	TRBJ2-5	.
CASSPDRASGYTF	TRBV6-5	TRBJ1-2	.
CASSPGGTLKEQFF	TRBV7-2	TRBJ2-1	.
CASSLGAGQGGTDTQYF	TRBV11-3	TRBJ2-3	.
CATSRDRGGGTGELFF	TRBV15	TRBJ2-2	.
CASSNDFYGGSYEQYF	TRBV25-1	TRBJ2-7	.
CAGRVSNEQYF	TRBV5-5	TRBJ2-7	.
CASSLSGLAVTLSTDTQYF	TRBV13	TRBJ2-3	.
CASSPLGRGNRYNSPLHF	TRBV27	TRBJ1-6	.
CASSLGGGGGYTF	TRBV7-9	TRBJ1-2	.
CAWSVGGQGSEQYF	TRBV30	TRBJ2-7	.
CASSPRQKFKTSTDTQYF	TRBV11-2	TRBJ2-3	.
CASSLEGTVYLEQYF	TRBV5-1	TRBJ2-7	.
CASSLWGAGTGELFF	TRBV6-2/TRBV6-3	TRBJ2-2	.
CASSGGTGDNSPLHF	TRBV5-1	TRBJ1-6	.
CASSFSGRGYDTDTQYF	TRBV7-8	TRBJ2-3	.
CASSPGTSDLLTGELFF	TRBV11-3	TRBJ2-2	.
CASSLFLVREAAGYTF	TRBV7-2	TRBJ1-2	.
CASSHDRGRSETQYF	TRBV11-3	TRBJ2-5	.
CASSLAGSSYEQYF	TRBV5-6	TRBJ2-7	few
CASHTTGGPGNTIYF	TRBV12-2	TRBJ1-3	few
CASSPVQGSTEAFF	TRBV5-4	TRBJ1-1	.
CASSFGVWGANSPLHF	TRBV5-4	TRBJ1-6	.
CATEGETDNQPQHF	TRBV19	TRBJ1-5	.
CASRTILTGPTGELFF	TRBV7-2	TRBJ2-2	.
CASSKTSGLTDTQYF	TRBV6-2/TRBV6-3	TRBJ2-3	once
CASSEDSGGIQETQYF	TRBV2	TRBJ2-5	.
CASSQGYEQYF	TRBV10-1	TRBJ2-7	once